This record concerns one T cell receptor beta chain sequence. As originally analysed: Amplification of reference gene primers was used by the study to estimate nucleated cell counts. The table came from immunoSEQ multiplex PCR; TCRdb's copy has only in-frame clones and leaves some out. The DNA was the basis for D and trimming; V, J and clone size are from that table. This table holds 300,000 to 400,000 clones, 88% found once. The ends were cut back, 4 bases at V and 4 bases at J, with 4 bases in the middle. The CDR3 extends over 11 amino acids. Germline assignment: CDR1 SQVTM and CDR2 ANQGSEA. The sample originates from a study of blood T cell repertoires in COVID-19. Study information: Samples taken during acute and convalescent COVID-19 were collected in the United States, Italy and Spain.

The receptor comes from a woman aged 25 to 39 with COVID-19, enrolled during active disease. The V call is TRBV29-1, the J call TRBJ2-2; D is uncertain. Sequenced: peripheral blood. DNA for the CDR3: TGCAGCGTTGTAGTCACCGGGGAGCTGTTTTTT. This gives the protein CSVVVTGELFF.